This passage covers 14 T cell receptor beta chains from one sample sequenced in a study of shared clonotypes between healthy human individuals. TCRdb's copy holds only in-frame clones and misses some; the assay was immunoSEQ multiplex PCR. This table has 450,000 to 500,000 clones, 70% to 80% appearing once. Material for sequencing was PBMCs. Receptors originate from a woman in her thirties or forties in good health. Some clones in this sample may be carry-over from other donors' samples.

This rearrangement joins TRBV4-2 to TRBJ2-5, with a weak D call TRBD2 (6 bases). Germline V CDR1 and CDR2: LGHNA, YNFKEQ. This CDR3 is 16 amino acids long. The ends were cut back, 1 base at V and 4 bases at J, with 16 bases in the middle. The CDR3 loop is CASSQGGAEGRETQYF. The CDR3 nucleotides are TGTGCCAGCAGCCAAGGGGGAGCGGAGGGGAGAGAGACCCAGTACTTC.

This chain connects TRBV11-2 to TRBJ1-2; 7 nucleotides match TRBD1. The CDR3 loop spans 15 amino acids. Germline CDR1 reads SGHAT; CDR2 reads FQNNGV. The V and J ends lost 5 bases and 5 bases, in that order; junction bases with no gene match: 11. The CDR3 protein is CASSALQGRRYGYTF. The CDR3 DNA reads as TGTGCCAGCAGCGCGCTACAGGGGAGGAGGTATGGCTACACCTTC. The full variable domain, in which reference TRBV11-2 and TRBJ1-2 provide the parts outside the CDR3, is EAGVAQSPRYKIIEKRQSVAFWCNPISGHATLYWYQQILGQGPKLLIQFQNNGVVDDSQLPKDRFSAERLKGVDSTLKIQPAKLEDSAVYLCASSALQGRRYGYTFGSGTRLTVV.

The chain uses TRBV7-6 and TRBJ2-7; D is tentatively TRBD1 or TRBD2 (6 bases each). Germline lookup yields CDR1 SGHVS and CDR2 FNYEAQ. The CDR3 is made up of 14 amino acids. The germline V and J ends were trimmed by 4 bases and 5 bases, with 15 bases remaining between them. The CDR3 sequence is CASSSGGGPDEQYF. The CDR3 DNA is TGTGCCAGCAGCTCAGGAGGGGGGCCGGACGAGCAGTACTTC.

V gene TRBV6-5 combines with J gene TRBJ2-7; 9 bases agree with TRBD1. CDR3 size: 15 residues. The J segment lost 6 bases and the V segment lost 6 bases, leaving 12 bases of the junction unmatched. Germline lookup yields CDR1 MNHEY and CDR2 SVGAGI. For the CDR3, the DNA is TGTGCCAGCAGCCCCGGGACAGGGCGGTATGGCGAGCAGTACTTC. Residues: CASSPGTGRYGEQYF.

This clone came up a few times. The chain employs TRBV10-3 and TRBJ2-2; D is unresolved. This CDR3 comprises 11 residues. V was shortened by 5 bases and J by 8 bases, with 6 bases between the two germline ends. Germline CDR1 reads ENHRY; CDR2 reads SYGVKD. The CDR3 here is CAISHGGELFF. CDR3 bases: TGTGCCATCAGTCACGGGGGGGAGCTGTTTTTT.

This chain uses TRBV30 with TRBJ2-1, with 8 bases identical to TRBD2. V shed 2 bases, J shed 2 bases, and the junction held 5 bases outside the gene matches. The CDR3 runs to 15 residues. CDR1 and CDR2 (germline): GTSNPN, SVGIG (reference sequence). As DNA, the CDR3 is TGTGCCTGGAGTACGCTTAGCGGGGCCTACAATGAGCAGTTCTTC. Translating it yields CAWSTLSGAYNEQFF.

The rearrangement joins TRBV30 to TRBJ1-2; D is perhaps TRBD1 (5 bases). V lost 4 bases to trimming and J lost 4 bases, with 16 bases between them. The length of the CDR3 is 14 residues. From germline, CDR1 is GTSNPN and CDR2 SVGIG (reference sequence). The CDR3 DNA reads TGTGCCTGGACCAGACCAGGGAATAGCTATGGCTACACCTTC. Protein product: CAWTRPGNSYGYTF. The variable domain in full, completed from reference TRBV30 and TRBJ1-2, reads SQTIHQWPATLVQPVGSPLSLECTVEGTSNPNLYWYRQAAGRGLQLLFYSVGIGQISSEVPQNLSASRPQDRQFILSSKKLLLSDSGFYLCAWTRPGNSYGYTFGSGTRLTVV.

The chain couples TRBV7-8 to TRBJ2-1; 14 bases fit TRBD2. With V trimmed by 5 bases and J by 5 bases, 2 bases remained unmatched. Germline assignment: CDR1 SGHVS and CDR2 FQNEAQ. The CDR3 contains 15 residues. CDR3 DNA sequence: TGTGCCAGCAGCGGGGGACTAGCGGGAGACAATGAGCAGTTCTTC. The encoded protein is CASSGGLAGDNEQFF.

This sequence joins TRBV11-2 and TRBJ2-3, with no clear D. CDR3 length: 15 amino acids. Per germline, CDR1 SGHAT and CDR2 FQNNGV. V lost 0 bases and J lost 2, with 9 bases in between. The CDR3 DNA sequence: TGTGCCAGCAGCTTAGATCGTGGATACACAGATACGCAGTATTTT. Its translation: CASSLDRGYTDTQYF.

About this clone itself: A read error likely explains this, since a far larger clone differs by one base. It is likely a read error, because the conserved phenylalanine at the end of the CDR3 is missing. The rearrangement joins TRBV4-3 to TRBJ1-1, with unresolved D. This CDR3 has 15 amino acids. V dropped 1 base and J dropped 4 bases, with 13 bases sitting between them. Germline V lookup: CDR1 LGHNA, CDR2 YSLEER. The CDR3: CASSQVGSHPTEAFS. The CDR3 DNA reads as TGCGCCAGCAGCCAAGTGGGCAGTCACCCCACTGAAGCTTTCTCT.

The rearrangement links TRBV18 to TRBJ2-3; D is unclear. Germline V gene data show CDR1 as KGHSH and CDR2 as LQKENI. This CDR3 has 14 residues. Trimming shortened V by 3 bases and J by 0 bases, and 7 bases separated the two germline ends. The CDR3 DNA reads TGTGCCAGCTCACCTACGACAAGCACAGATACGCAGTATTTT. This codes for CASSPTTSTDTQYF.

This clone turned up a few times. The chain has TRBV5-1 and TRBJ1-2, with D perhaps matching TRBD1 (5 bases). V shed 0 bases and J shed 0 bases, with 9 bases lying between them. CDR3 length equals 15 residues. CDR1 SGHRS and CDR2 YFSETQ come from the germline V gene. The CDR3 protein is CASSLVGGANYGYTF. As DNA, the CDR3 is TGCGCCAGCAGCTTGGTGGGGGGAGCTAACTATGGCTACACCTTC. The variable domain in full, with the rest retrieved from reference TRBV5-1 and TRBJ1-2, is KAGVTQTPRYLIKTRGQQVTLSCSPISGHRSVSWYQQTPGQGLQFLFEYFSETQRNKGNFPGRFSGRQFSNSRSEMNVSTLELGDSALYLCASSLVGGANYGYTFGSGTRLTVV.

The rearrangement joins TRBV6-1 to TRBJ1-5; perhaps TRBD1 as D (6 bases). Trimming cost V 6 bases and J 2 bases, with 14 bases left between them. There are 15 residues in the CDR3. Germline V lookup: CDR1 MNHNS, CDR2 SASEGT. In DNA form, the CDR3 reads TGTGCCAGCAGATCCACGGGGGGCGGCAATCAGCCCCAGCATTTT. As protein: CASRSTGGGNQPQHF.

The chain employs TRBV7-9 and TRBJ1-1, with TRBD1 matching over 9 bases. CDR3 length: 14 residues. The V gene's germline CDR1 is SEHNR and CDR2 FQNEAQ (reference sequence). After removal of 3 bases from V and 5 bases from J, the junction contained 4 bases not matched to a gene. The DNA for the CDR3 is TGTGCCAGCAGCTTCGGAGACAGGGGGACTGAAGCTTTCTTT. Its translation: CASSFGDRGTEAFF.